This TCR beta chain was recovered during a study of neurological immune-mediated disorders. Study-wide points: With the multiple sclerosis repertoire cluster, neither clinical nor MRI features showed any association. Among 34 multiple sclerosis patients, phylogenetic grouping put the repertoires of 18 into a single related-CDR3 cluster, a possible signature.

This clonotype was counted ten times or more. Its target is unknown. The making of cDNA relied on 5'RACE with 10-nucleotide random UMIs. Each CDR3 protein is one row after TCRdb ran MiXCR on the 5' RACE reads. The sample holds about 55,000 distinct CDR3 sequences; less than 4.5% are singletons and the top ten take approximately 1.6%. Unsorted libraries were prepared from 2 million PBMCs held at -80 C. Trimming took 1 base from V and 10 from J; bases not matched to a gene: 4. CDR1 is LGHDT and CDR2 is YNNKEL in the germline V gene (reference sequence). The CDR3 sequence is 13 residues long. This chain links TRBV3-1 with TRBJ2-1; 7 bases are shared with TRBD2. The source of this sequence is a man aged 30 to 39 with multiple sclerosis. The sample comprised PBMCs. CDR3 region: CASSQVSSGEQFF. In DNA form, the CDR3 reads TGTGCCAGCAGCCAAGTGAGTAGCGGGGAGCAGTTCTTC.